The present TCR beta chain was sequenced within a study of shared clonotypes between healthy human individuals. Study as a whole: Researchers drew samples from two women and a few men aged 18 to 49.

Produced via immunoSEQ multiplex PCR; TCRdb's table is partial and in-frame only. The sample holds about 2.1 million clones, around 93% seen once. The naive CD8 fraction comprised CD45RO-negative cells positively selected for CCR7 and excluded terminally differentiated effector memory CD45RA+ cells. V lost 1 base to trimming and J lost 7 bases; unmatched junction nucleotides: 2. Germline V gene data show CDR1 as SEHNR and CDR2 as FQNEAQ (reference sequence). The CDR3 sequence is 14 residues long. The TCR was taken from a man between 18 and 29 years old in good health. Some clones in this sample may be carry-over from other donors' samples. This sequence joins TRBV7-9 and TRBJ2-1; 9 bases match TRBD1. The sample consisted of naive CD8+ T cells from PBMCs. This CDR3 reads CASSLDRGRNEQFF. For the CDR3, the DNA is TGTGCCAGCAGCTTAGACAGGGGGCGGAATGAGCAGTTCTTC. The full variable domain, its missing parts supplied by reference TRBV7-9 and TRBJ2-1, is DTGVSQNPRHKITKRGQNVTFRCDPISEHNRLYWYRQTLGQGPEFLTYFQNEAQLEKSRLLSDRFSAERPKGSFSTLEIQRTEQGDSAMYLCASSLDRGRNEQFFGPGTRLTVL.